The next 11 T cell receptor beta chains were all read from a single sample in a study of shared clonotypes between healthy human individuals. The method was immunoSEQ multiplex PCR; TCRdb's version includes in-frame clones alone and lacks a portion of them. The sample yields some 1 million clones, around 74% seen once. The sequencing sample was made of memory CD4+ T cells sorted from blood. Subset here: CD45RA-negative fraction. Source of these receptors: a young man in good health.

The chain joins TRBV10-3 to TRBJ2-7; 14 bases line up with TRBD2. The CDR3 is 17 amino acids. V gave up 6 bases and J gave up 3 bases; unmatched junction bases: 10. Germline V gene sequence: CDR1 ENHRY, CDR2 SYGVKD. The CDR3 bases are TGTGCCATCAGCGCCTCCGGGACTAGCGGGAGAGGCTACGAGCAGTACTTC. This codes for CAISASGTSGRGYEQYF.

This chain uses TRBV11-2 with TRBJ2-7; 7 nucleotides agree with TRBD1. The CDR3 contains 19 residues. Germline CDR1 reads SGHAT; CDR2 reads FQNNGV. The junction had 20 bases not matched to a gene; V was cut back by 3 bases and J by 3 bases. The CDR3 nucleotides read TGTGCCAGCAGCTTGTTAAGGTTCTCCACGACAGGGAATCTCTACGAGCAGTACTTC. Its protein product is CASSLLRFSTTGNLYEQYF.

This rearrangement joins TRBV6-5 to TRBJ2-3; unclear D gene. The germline V and J ends were trimmed by 2 bases and 5 bases, with 17 bases remaining between them. The CDR3 sequence is 16 residues long. Germline values: CDR1 MNHEY, CDR2 SVGAGI. The CDR3 nucleotides are TGTGCCAGCAGTTACCTCGATTGTTCGCCCGGAGATACGCAGTATTTT. Its translation: CASSYLDCSPGDTQYF.

As for this clone: A single base is all that separates this from a far larger clone, so a read error is likely. This CDR3 is CASSQQGNTGELFF. CDR3 bases: TGTGCCAGCAGCCAACAGGGGAACACCGGGGAGCTGTTTTTT. The chain employs TRBV14 and TRBJ2-2; the D gene is possibly TRBD1 (5 bases). Germline-derived CDR1 and CDR2 are SGHDN and FVKESK. The CDR3 is 14 residues long. V lost 2 bases and J lost 1, with 5 bases in between.

As DNA, the CDR3 is TGTGCAAGTCGCGCCGGAGACGGGCACTTC. Protein product: CASRAGDGHF. The chain uses TRBV12-2 and TRBJ2-7. TRBV12-2 is assigned pseudogene status. The length of the CDR3 is 10 residues.

Only a few counts were recorded for this clone. The V and J genes are TRBV6-1 and TRBJ1-1; D remains ambiguous. This CDR3 contains 14 residues. Germline CDR1 reads MNHNS; CDR2 reads SASEGT. V dropped 7 bases and J dropped 10 bases, with 22 bases sitting between them. In nucleotides, the CDR3 is TGTGCCAGCATTACCCACGGACGGGAAAAGTTAGCTTTCTTT. This encodes CASITHGREKLAFF.

This clone was found once. The chain couples TRBV28 to TRBJ1-2, with 9 positions matching TRBD1. J gave up 4 bases and V 6 bases, and 9 bases lay outside the gene matches. The germline gives CDR1 MDHEN, CDR2 SYDVKM. This CDR3 contains 15 residues. The chain's CDR3 is CASRSPGQGGYGYTF. CDR3 coding DNA: TGTGCCAGCAGATCTCCGGGACAGGGCGGCTATGGCTACACCTTC.

The CDR3 nucleotides read TGTGCCAGCAGTCGTTTACCCGGGACAGGGGTTGATGAGCAGTTCTTC. It specifies CASSRLPGTGVDEQFF. V usage is TRBV25-1 and J usage is TRBJ2-1, with TRBD1 identical over 10 bases. Germline CDR1 and CDR2: MGHDK and SYGVNS. This CDR3 is built from 16 residues. Germline trimming cut 5 bases from V and 8 bases from J; bases unmatched to any gene: 12. Based on the CDR3 plus reference TRBV25-1 and TRBJ2-1, the full variable domain is EADIYQTPRYLVIGTGKKITLECSQTMGHDKMYWYQQDPGMELHLIHYSYGVNSTEKGDLSSESTVSRIRTEHFPLTLESARPSHTSQYLCASSRLPGTGVDEQFFGPGTRLTVL.

This chain uses TRBV7-3 with TRBJ2-1; D assignment may be TRBD1 or TRBD2 (6 bases each). The germline V gene has CDR1 SGHTA and CDR2 FQGTGA. This CDR3 spans 15 amino acids. V was shortened by 2 bases and J by 7 bases, with 15 bases between the two germline ends. The CDR3 DNA reads TGTGCCAGCAGCTTATGGGGGGCCACGGGAAATGAGCAGTTCTTC. Protein product: CASSLWGATGNEQFF. Full variable domain (remainder filled in from reference TRBV7-3 and TRBJ2-1): GAGVSQTPSNKVTEKGKYVELRCDPISGHTALYWYRQSLGQGPEFLIYFQGTGAADDSGLPNDRFFAVRPEGSVSTLKIQRTERGDSAVYLCASSLWGATGNEQFFGPGTRLTVL.

The rearrangement links TRBV12-5 to TRBJ2-7; 7 positions match TRBD1. With V trimmed by 3 bases and J by 3 bases, 2 bases remained unmatched. Germline-derived CDR1 and CDR2 are LGHNT and FRNRAP. The CDR3 is 13 residues long. The DNA of the CDR3 is TGTGCTAGTGGTTTACGACAGGGCTACGAGCAGTACTTC. Translated, it gives CASGLRQGYEQYF.

This chain links TRBV28 with TRBJ1-4, with 10 bases fitting TRBD1. Germline loops: CDR1 MDHEN, CDR2 SYDVKM. The CDR3 is 15 residues long. With V trimmed by 7 bases and J by 10 bases, 12 bases remained unmatched. CDR3: CASTEPGTGVIKLFF. The CDR3 bases are TGTGCCAGCACAGAACCCGGGACAGGGGTTATAAAACTGTTTTTT.